The subject of this entry is one T cell receptor beta chain. This sample stems from a study of blood T cell repertoires in COVID-19. Study background: The origin of the acute and convalescent COVID-19 samples was the United States, Italy and Spain. T cells, B-cell-depleted T cells, or PBMCs provided the cDNA or gDNA that served as material.

The trim removed 6 bases at V and 1 base at J, leaving 5 bases unmatched. This CDR3 comprises 16 residues. Germline CDR1 SNHLY, CDR2 FYNNEI. In the authors' methods: Reference gene primer amplification gave estimated nucleated cell counts. Libraries were prepared by immunoSEQ multiplex PCR; TCRdb keeps only in-frame clonotypes and omits some of them. Clone size and the V and J calls come from that table; the DNA yielded D and trimming. The table lists about 300,000 clones, about 80% of them singletons. Sequences were obtained from peripheral blood. The TCR sequence derives from a woman between 50 and 59 years old who had recovered from COVID-19. The genes are TRBV2 and TRBJ2-7; 14 positions match TRBD2. CDR3 residues: CASSVGTSGGSYEQYF. The CDR3 bases are TGTGCCAGCAGCGTAGGGACTAGCGGGGGATCCTACGAGCAGTACTTC.